This TCR beta chain was sequenced in a study of T cell responses to AZD1222 COVID-19 vaccine. Broader study findings: Spike as a whole was targeted by vaccine-associated CD4 TCRs, dominant at 160-218 and 743-854. Per reports, nearly half of all spike-specific TCRs target regions that are unmutated in variants. Baseline serology detected seropositivity in only 5 or 6 AZD1222 recipients. Donor demographics were predominantly white British with a female majority; clonal diversity may be underestimated.

A remark on this clone: Its antigen remains unknown.

The CDR3 runs to 12 residues. J gave up 5 bases and V 6 bases, and 0 bases lay outside the gene matches. Germline CDR1 and CDR2: KGHSH and LQKENI. Some clones are missing from TCRdb's copy, which holds only in-frame ones; the method was immunoSEQ multiplex PCR. This table has approximately 100,000 clones, approximately 89% appearing once. This TCR derives from an adult in good health. This specimen was peripheral blood, taken on day 0 of AZD1222 vaccination. The chain recombines TRBV18 with TRBJ2-3, with 9 bases matching TRBD1. The CDR3 is CASSGQGDTQYF. CDR3 nucleotides: TGTGCCAGCTCGGGACAGGGAGATACGCAGTATTTT.